This entry lists 18 T cell receptor beta chains sequenced from one sample in a study of blood T cells in healthy people across ages. Next came a second PCR, run for about 6 to 12 cycles, which used a sample-barcoded 5' primer along with a J-beta primer mix. TCRdb used MiXCR to reprocess the 5' RACE reads, holding one entry per CDR3 protein. The sample includes 550,000 to 800,000 distinct CDR3 sequences, around 21% of them seen just once. The sequenced material came from blood. The receptors stem from a man aged 70 or older in good health.

The chain carries TRBV11-2 and TRBJ1-2; unclear D gene. V was clipped by 0 bases and J by 4 bases, with 6 bases between them. CDR1 is SGHAT and CDR2 is FQNNGV in the germline V gene. The CDR3 totals 13 residues. The DNA for the CDR3 is TGTGCCAGCAGCTTAGAGATGGGCTATGGCTACACCTTC. It yields the protein CASSLEMGYGYTF.

The chain links TRBV5-4 to TRBJ2-5; D is possibly TRBD2 (6 bases). V lost 0 bases and J lost 7, with 13 bases in between. The CDR3 loop spans 14 amino acids. Germline assignment: CDR1 SGHNT and CDR2 YYREEE (reference sequence). The CDR3 sequence is CASSLGPGDGTQYF. As DNA, the CDR3 is TGTGCCAGCAGCTTGGGGCCGGGGGATGGGACCCAGTACTTC.

The genes are TRBV20-1 and TRBJ1-1; D call uncertain. Germline CDR1 is DFQATT and CDR2 is SNEGSKA (reference sequence). The CDR3 loop spans 14 amino acids. The V end lost 0 bases, the J end lost 1 base, and 9 bases lay between the germline ends. CDR3: CSAREGSGNTEAFF. The CDR3 bases are TGCAGTGCTAGAGAAGGTTCTGGGAACACTGAAGCTTTCTTT.

The genes are TRBV19 and TRBJ2-3, with D possibly being TRBD1 or TRBD2 (5 bases each). V was pared by 3 bases and J by 8 bases, with 12 bases between. Germline V gives CDR1 LNHDA, CDR2 SQIVND (reference sequence). The CDR3 covers 13 residues. The chain's CDR3 is CASSMGVAGTQYF. The CDR3 DNA follows: TGTGCCAGTAGTATGGGGGTCGCTGGTACGCAGTATTTT.

The chain is built from TRBV29-1 and TRBJ2-7; 12 bases match TRBD2. This CDR3 contains 14 residues. The V segment lost 6 bases and the J segment 3 bases; nucleotides outside the gene matches: 6. CDR1 and CDR2 (germline): SQVTM, ANQGSEA. CDR3 sequence: CSVTGTSGLYEQYF. The CDR3 nucleotides are TGCAGCGTGACCGGGACTAGCGGGCTCTACGAGCAGTACTTC.

This chain links TRBV7-9 with TRBJ2-3; D not resolved. Trimming pared 0 bases from V and 2 bases from J, leaving 12 bases between. Looked up from germline, CDR1 is SEHNR and CDR2 is FQNEAQ (reference sequence). This CDR3 is built from 16 residues. CDR3 sequence: CASSLATQKPTDTQYF. CDR3 coding DNA: TGTGCCAGCAGCTTAGCCACACAGAAACCCACAGATACGCAGTATTTT. The full variable domain, in which reference TRBV7-9 and TRBJ2-3 provide the parts outside the CDR3, is DTGVSQNPRHKITKRGQNVTFRCDPISEHNRLYWYRQTLGQGPEFLTYFQNEAQLEKSRLLSDRFSAERPKGSFSTLEIQRTEQGDSAMYLCASSLATQKPTDTQYFGPGTRLTVL.

This clonotype was found many times. The chain uses TRBV25-1 and TRBJ2-7; 8 positions match TRBD2. In germline, CDR1 is MGHDK, CDR2 SYGVNS. This CDR3 has 14 residues. The J segment lost 5 bases and the V segment lost 7 bases, leaving 10 bases of the junction unmatched. Written as DNA, the CDR3 is TGTGCCAGCATCCAGACCGGGAGGGGGAACGAGCAGTACTTC. This sequence encodes CASIQTGRGNEQYF.

The rearrangement joins TRBV12-3 or TRBV12-4 to TRBJ2-1, with 7 bases aligning to TRBD2. With 6 bases clipped from V and 4 bases from J, the junction kept 3 bases outside the gene matches. The CDR3 runs to 13 residues. The DNA for the CDR3 is TGTGCCAGCAGACCGGGACTATACAATGAGCAGTTCTTC. As protein: CASRPGLYNEQFF.

In its sample, this clonotype was seen many times. The rearrangement joins TRBV7-2 to TRBJ2-5; 13 bases are shared with TRBD2. V dropped 5 bases and J dropped 2; count of bases not matched to a gene: 2. Germline V gene data show CDR1 as SGHTA and CDR2 as FQGNSA. The CDR3 contains 15 residues. Written as DNA, the CDR3 is TGTGCCAGCAGCCAGGGACTAGCGGGACAAGAGACCCAGTACTTC. It codes for CASSQGLAGQETQYF.

The chain links TRBV5-1 to TRBJ2-2; 11 nucleotides match TRBD2. The CDR3 spans 16 residues. CDR1 and CDR2 from the germline V gene are SGHRS and YFSETQ. V lost 0 bases and J lost 7; bases outside the gene matches: 5. In nucleotides, the CDR3 is TGCGCCAGCAGCTTGGAACTAGCGGGAGATCTCGGGGAGCTGTTTTTT. It codes for CASSLELAGDLGELFF.

This clonotype was seen only a few times. J is TRBJ1-5 and V is TRBV12-3 or TRBV12-4; 8 nucleotides align to TRBD1. V shed 5 bases, J shed 1 base, and the junction held 7 bases outside the gene matches. The CDR3 contains 16 residues. The CDR3 spells CASSPGQGKSNQPQHF. The CDR3 DNA reads TGTGCCAGCAGTCCAGGACAGGGTAAGAGCAATCAGCCCCAGCATTTT.

This sequence joins TRBV5-6 and TRBJ2-2; tentative D call: TRBD1 (6 bases). The V gene lost 4 bases and the J gene lost 1 base, with 11 bases spanning the gap. Germline V lookup: CDR1 SGHDT, CDR2 YYEEEE. The length of the CDR3 is 15 residues. The CDR3 DNA reads TGTGCCAGCAGCGTGGGACAATGGAACACCGGGGAGCTGTTTTTT. Translating it yields CASSVGQWNTGELFF.

This clonotype was found a few times. The rearrangement links TRBV5-1 to TRBJ2-1, with D possibly matching TRBD2 (5 bases). V was shortened by 5 bases and J by 6 bases, with 18 bases between the two germline ends. In germline, CDR1 is SGHRS, CDR2 YFSETQ. The CDR3 sequence is 15 residues long. The CDR3 region is CASRTGPKDFNEQFF. The CDR3 region has the DNA TGCGCCAGCAGGACCGGGCCTAAGGACTTCAATGAGCAGTTCTTC.

This sequence joins TRBV18 and TRBJ2-5; tentative D call: TRBD2 (7 bases). V was shortened by 5 bases and J by 4 bases, with 17 bases between the two germline ends. Germline V CDR1 and CDR2: KGHSH, LQKENI. The CDR3 is 15 amino acids. The chain's CDR3 is CASSGGASGTETQYF. CDR3 in DNA: TGTGCCAGCTCAGGGGGGGCCTCCGGGACAGAGACCCAGTACTTC.

The sample holds a few counts of this clonotype. This chain joins TRBV5-1 and TRBJ2-6, with D perhaps matching TRBD2 (6 bases). The V gene's germline CDR1 is SGHRS and CDR2 YFSETQ. The CDR3 is 16 amino acids. With 5 bases removed from V and 4 bases from J, the gap between germline ends came to 16 bases. As DNA, the CDR3 is TGCGCCAGCAGTGGAGGGGACTCGTCGGGGGCCAACGTCCTGACTTTC. Its translation: CASSGGDSSGANVLTF.

This clonotype showed up just a few times. The V gene is TRBV6-1, the J gene TRBJ2-5; TRBD2 aligns across 9 bases. Gene TRBJ2-1 matches the end of the DNA better, so the J call may be wrong. The CDR3 loop spans 17 amino acids. From germline, CDR1 is MNHNS and CDR2 SASEGT. The CDR3 sequence is CASQPGLAGPIFNEQFF. CDR3 DNA: TGTGCCAGTCAACCGGGGCTAGCGGGGCCCATTTTCAATGAGCAGTTCTTC.

The V and J genes are TRBV15 and TRBJ1-2; TRBD1 is a possible D gene (5 bases). Germline V CDR1 and CDR2: LNHNV, YYDKDF (reference sequence). CDR3 length equals 14 residues. Trimming cost V 1 base and J 8 bases, with 14 bases left between them. CDR3 DNA sequence: TGTGCCACCAGCAGAGTCGGGACGGCGGGCGGCTACACCTTC. This encodes CATSRVGTAGGYTF.

This clonotype was counted only a few times. This chain uses TRBV28 with TRBJ2-5; 9 bases match TRBD1. V lost 4 bases, J lost 0 bases, and 3 bases stayed unmatched. CDR3 size: 15 residues. Germline CDR1 MDHEN, CDR2 SYDVKM. The CDR3 here is CASSSDRGYQETQYF. In DNA form, the CDR3 reads TGTGCCAGCAGTTCGGACAGGGGATACCAAGAGACCCAGTACTTC.